The following is a T cell receptor beta chain sequence with its context. The target antigen is unknown. The CDR3 consists of 15 residues. Trimming removed 3 bases from V and 2 bases from J, with 10 bases in between. CDR1 is LNHDA and CDR2 is SQIVND in the germline V gene (reference sequence). This entry is derived from a study of response to subunit inactivated influenza vaccine. Study conclusions and caveats: Authors suggested each seasonal flu vaccination may recruit only limited numbers of new T cells.

TCRdb ran MiXCR on the RT-PCR reads and lists one entry per CDR3 protein. The sample lists around 580,000 distinct CDR3 sequences, 14% seen once, with 11% in the top ten. The chain links TRBV19 to TRBJ2-2, with D possibly matching TRBD2 (5 bases). The sample was PBMCs from blood, taken about 13 days after vaccination. The TCR sequence derives from a man in his fifties or sixties who received an inactivated influenza vaccine. The CDR3 region has the DNA TGTGCCAGTAGTATTTACGGGGTTAACACCGGGGAGCTGTTTTTT. Translating it yields CASSIYGVNTGELFF.